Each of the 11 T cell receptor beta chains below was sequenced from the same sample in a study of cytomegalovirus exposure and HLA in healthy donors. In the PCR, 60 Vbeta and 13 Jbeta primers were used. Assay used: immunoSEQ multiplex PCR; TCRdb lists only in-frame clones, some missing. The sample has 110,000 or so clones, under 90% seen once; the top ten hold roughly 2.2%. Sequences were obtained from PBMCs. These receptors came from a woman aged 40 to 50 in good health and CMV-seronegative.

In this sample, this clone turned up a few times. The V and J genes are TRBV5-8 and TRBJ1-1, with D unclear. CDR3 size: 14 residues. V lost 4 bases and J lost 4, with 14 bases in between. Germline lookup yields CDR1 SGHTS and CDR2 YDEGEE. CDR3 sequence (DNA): TGTGCCAGCAGCCCCGGAAGGGCGGGCACTGAAGCTTTCTTT. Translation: CASSPGRAGTEAFF.

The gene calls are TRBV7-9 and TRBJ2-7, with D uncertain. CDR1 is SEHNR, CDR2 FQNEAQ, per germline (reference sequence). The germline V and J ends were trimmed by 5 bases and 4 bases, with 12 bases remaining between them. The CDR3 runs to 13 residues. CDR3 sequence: CASSPASQYEQYF. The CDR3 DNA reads TGTGCCAGCAGCCCGGCTAGTCAGTACGAGCAGTACTTC.

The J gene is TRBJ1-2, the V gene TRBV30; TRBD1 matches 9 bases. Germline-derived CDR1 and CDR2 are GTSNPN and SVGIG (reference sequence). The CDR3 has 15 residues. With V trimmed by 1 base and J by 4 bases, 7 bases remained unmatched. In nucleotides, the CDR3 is TGTGCCTGGAGTGGCGGACAGGGGACATTCTATGGCTACACCTTC. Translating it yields CAWSGGQGTFYGYTF.

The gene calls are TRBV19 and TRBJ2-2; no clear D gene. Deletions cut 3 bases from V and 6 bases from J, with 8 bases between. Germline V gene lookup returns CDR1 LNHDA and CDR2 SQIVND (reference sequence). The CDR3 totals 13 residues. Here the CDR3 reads CASSIEPPGELFF. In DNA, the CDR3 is TGTGCCAGTAGTATTGAGCCACCCGGGGAGCTGTTTTTT.

The CDR3 spells CASSPSSTDTQYF. Written as DNA, the CDR3 is TGTGCCAGCAGCCCTAGTAGCACAGATACGCAGTATTTT. The rearrangement joins TRBV7-9 to TRBJ2-3; D remains ambiguous. Looked up from germline, CDR1 is SEHNR and CDR2 is FQNEAQ (reference sequence). CDR3 length: 13 amino acids. Trimming removed 5 bases from V and 0 bases from J, with 6 bases in between.

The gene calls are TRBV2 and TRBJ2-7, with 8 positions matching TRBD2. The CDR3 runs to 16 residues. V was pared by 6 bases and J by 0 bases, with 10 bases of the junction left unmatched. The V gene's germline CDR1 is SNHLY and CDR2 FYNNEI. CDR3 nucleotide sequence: TGTGCCAGCAGACCCGAGCGGGGGTTGAGCTCCTACGAGCAGTACTTC. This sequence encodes CASRPERGLSSYEQYF.

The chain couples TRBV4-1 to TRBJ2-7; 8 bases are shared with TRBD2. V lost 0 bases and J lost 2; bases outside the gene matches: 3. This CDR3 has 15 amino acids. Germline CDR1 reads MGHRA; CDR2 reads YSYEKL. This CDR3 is CASSQDRGGPYEQYF. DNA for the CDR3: TGCGCCAGCAGCCAAGATCGGGGGGGCCCCTACGAGCAGTACTTC.

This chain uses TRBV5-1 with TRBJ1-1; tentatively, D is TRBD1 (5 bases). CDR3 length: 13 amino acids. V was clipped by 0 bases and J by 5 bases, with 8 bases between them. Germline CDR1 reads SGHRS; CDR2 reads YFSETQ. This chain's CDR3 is CASSLDRTTEAFF. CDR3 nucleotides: TGCGCCAGCAGCTTGGACAGGACAACTGAAGCTTTCTTT. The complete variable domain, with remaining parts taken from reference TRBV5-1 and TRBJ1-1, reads KAGVTQTPRYLIKTRGQQVTLSCSPISGHRSVSWYQQTPGQGLQFLFEYFSETQRNKGNFPGRFSGRQFSNSRSEMNVSTLELGDSALYLCASSLDRTTEAFFGQGTRLTVV.

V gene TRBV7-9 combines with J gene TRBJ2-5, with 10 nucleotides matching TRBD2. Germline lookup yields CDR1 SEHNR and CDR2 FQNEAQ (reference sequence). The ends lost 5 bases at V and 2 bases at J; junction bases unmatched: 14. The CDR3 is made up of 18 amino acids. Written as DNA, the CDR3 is TGTGCCAGCAGCCTAGGGCTACTAGCGGGGATTTCTCAAGAGACCCAGTACTTC. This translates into CASSLGLLAGISQETQYF.

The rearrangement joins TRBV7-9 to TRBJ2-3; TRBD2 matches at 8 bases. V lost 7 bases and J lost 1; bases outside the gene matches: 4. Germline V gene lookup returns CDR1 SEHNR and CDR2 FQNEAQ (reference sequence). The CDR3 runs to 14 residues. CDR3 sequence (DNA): TGTGCCAGCACCCGCGGGGGGCGCACAGATACGCAGTATTTT. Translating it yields CASTRGGRTDTQYF.

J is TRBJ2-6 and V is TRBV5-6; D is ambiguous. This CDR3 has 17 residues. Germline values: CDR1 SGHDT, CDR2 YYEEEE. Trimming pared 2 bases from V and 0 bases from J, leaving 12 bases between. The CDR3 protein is CASSFGFQSSGANVLTF. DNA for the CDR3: TGTGCCAGCAGCTTCGGGTTTCAAAGCTCTGGGGCCAACGTCCTGACTTTC.